This T cell receptor (beta chain) emerged from a study of response to subunit inactivated influenza vaccine. Findings of the study overall: With each seasonal influenza vaccination, the authors suggested, few new T cells are recruited.

Notes on this clonotype: No antigen is known for it.

TCRdb re-called the RT-PCR reads with MiXCR, one entry per CDR3 protein. The data contain about 620,000 distinct CDR3 sequences, roughly 12% of them singletons. V shed 1 base, J shed 7 bases, and the junction held 0 bases outside the gene matches. Germline V CDR1 and CDR2: MNHEY, SVGEGT. The CDR3 has 15 residues. This chain links TRBV6-2 or TRBV6-3 with TRBJ1-6; 11 bases agree with TRBD1. The receptor was derived from a man aged 45-65 years who received an inactivated influenza vaccine. The source was PBMCs from blood, collected on the day of vaccination. The CDR3 nucleotides read TGTGCCAGCAGTTACTGGACAGGGGGCAATTCACCCCTCCACTTT. This codes for CASSYWTGGNSPLHF.